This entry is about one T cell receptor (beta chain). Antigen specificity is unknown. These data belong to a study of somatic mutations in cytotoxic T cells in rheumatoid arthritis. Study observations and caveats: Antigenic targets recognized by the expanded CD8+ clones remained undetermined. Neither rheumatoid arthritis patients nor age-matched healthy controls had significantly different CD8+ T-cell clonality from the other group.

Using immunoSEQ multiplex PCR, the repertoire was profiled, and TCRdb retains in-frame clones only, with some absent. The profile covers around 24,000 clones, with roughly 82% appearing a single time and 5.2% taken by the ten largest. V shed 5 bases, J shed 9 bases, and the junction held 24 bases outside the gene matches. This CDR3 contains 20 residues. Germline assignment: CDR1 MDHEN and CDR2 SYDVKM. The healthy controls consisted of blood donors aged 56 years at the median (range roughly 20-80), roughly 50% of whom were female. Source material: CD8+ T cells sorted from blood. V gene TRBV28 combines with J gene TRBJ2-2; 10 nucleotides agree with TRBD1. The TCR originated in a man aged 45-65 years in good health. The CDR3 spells CASSPPFDSRGQGTYRELFF. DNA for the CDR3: TGTGCCAGCAGTCCGCCTTTCGACAGCCGGGGACAGGGGACATACAGGGAGCTGTTTTTT.